This T cell receptor beta chain stems from a study of T-cell memory formation after mild COVID-19. Study-level results: Cross-reactive memory apparently joined, as some responding clones appeared in pre-infection memory.

Comments on this clonotype: Its antigen remains unidentified.

V lost 6 bases to trimming and J lost 4 bases, with 10 bases between them. This CDR3 contains 12 residues. CDR1 and CDR2 (germline): SGHVS, FQNEAQ. MiXCR, applied by TCRdb to the 5' RACE reads, yields one record per CDR3 protein. The table has approximately 250,000 distinct CDR3 sequences, 15% to 20% seen once. Material: PBMCs or a T cell subset sorted from them (not recorded which). The gene calls are TRBV7-8 and TRBJ2-7; D tentatively fits TRBD1 or TRBD2 (5 bases each). The clonotype comes from a man younger than 30 who had mild COVID-19 (a few samples of this study predate the infection). Cell type and time point are not known. This CDR3 reads CASSGDGYEQYF. For the CDR3, the DNA is TGTGCCAGCAGTGGGGACGGTTACGAGCAGTACTTC. Filled out from reference TRBV7-8 and TRBJ2-7, the complete variable domain reads GAGVSQSPRYKVAKRGQDVALRCDPISGHVSLFWYQQALGQGPEFLTYFQNEAQLDKSGLPSDRFFAERPEGSVSTLKIQRTQQEDSAVYLCASSGDGYEQYFGPGTRLTVT.